Sequencing of this T cell receptor (beta chain) was carried out in a study of T cells after yellow fever vaccination. Findings and caveats of the study: Abundant contaminating clonotypes from the bulk population could appear in FACS-sorted repertoires.

5'RACE template switching added a universal primer site and UMIs to TCR cDNA. TCRdb re-called the 5' RACE reads with MiXCR, one entry per CDR3 protein. The sample consists of a few hundred thousand distinct CDR3 sequences, about 9.9% of them appearing once. About this clonotype itself: The antigen remains unidentified.

This CDR3 spans 16 amino acids. V lost 0 bases, J lost 4 bases, and 6 bases stayed unmatched. The TCR was taken from a man aged 18-30 years who received the YFV17D yellow fever vaccine. This material consisted of PBMCs, taken on the day of the first yellow fever vaccination. V gene TRBV23-1 combines with J gene TRBJ2-5; TRBD2 aligns across 9 bases. TRBV23-1 is recorded as an ORF, its role being uncertain. CDR3 region: CASSQSFASGVETQYF. CDR3 in DNA: TGCGCCAGCAGTCAATCTTTCGCTAGCGGGGTAGAGACCCAGTACTTC.